A selection of T cell receptor beta chains follows, all from one sample in a study of T cell changes during pregnancy in multiple sclerosis. Using immunoSEQ multiplex PCR, the repertoire was profiled, and TCRdb retains in-frame clones only, with some absent. The sample consists of around 63,000 clones, 92% of them appearing once. The sample consisted of CD8+ T cells from peripheral blood mononuclear cells, taken in the third trimester of pregnancy. All receptors derive from a female donor in good health, enrolled as a control in a pregnancy study. The CDR3 runs from the conserved cysteine through the conserved F or W. The D gene is left open where the match is weak. Only some rows state a clone size, as once, few, many or a class for expanded clones.

CDR3 DNA: TGCGCCAGCAGCTTGGGGGGGGACCTCTATGGCTACACCTTC; CDR3 protein: CASSLGGDLYGYTF; V gene: TRBV5-1; clone size: NA; J gene: TRBJ1-2; D gene: NA
CDR3 DNA: TGTGCCAGCAGCTTAGGGGAGGGTTTGAACACTGAAGCTTTCTTT; CDR3 protein: CASSLGEGLNTEAFF; V gene: TRBV7-2; clone size: NA; J gene: TRBJ1-1; D gene: NA
CDR3 DNA: TGTGCCAGTGGCCAGGGTGGTGGCTTTTATGAAAAACTGTTTTTT; CDR3 protein: CASGQGGGFYEKLFF; V gene: TRBV19; clone size: NA; J gene: TRBJ1-4; D gene: NA
CDR3 DNA: TGTGCCAGCAGTTTAGTGCGGGGGATGAACACTGAAGCTTTCTTT; CDR3 protein: CASSLVRGMNTEAFF; V gene: TRBV27; clone size: NA; J gene: TRBJ1-1; D gene: NA
CDR3 DNA: TGTGCCAGCAGCTACCCCACGGCTAGCGGGCTCTCCTACGAGCAGTACTTC; CDR3 protein: CASSYPTASGLSYEQYF; V gene: TRBV7-9; clone size: NA; J gene: TRBJ2-7; D gene: TRBD2
CDR3 DNA: TGTGCCAGCAGTTACCAGACGGGGGGCCCTCAAGAGACCCAGTACTTC; CDR3 protein: CASSYQTGGPQETQYF; V gene: TRBV6-5; clone size: NA; J gene: TRBJ2-5; D gene: NA
CDR3 DNA: TGCAGCGTACAACAGGTGAACACTGAAGCTTTCTTT; CDR3 protein: CSVQQVNTEAFF; V gene: TRBV29-1; clone size: few; J gene: TRBJ1-1; D gene: NA
CDR3 DNA: TGTGCCAGCAGCCCCCGGACAGGGGAAAGCACAGATACGCAGTATTTT; CDR3 protein: CASSPRTGESTDTQYF; V gene: TRBV7-6; clone size: NA; J gene: TRBJ2-3; D gene: TRBD1
CDR3 DNA: TGTGCCAGCAGCGTCTCAGGGATGAACACTGAAGCTTTCTTT; CDR3 protein: CASSVSGMNTEAFF; V gene: TRBV5-6; clone size: NA; J gene: TRBJ1-1; D gene: NA
CDR3 DNA: TGTGCCAGCAGCTTACCGACAGGGGGGTCTACTGAAGCTTTCTTT; CDR3 protein: CASSLPTGGSTEAFF; V gene: TRBV7-9; clone size: once; J gene: TRBJ1-1; D gene: TRBD1
CDR3 DNA: TGTGCCAGCAGCTTCAGGGGTAGCAATCAGCCCCAGCATTTT; CDR3 protein: CASSFRGSNQPQHF; V gene: TRBV7-8; clone size: NA; J gene: TRBJ1-5; D gene: NA
CDR3 DNA: TGTGCCTGGAGTGACCCACTTACTACTTCCGGGACAGGGGACGAGCAGTACTTC; CDR3 protein: CAWSDPLTTSGTGDEQYF; V gene: TRBV30; clone size: NA; J gene: TRBJ2-7; D gene: TRBD1
CDR3 DNA: TGTGCCAGCAGCCCGGACATATTCTACGAGCAGTACTTC; CDR3 protein: CASSPDIFYEQYF; V gene: TRBV14; clone size: NA; J gene: TRBJ2-7; D gene: NA
CDR3 DNA: TGTGCCAGCAGTTTATTCTTCAGCAATCAGCCCCAGCATTTT; CDR3 protein: CASSLFFSNQPQHF; V gene: TRBV27; clone size: NA; J gene: TRBJ1-5; D gene: NA
CDR3 DNA: TGCAGCGCTACAGGGGTGCGAAGGTATGGCTACACCTTC; CDR3 protein: CSATGVRRYGYTF; V gene: TRBV29-1; clone size: NA; J gene: TRBJ1-2; D gene: TRBD1
CDR3 DNA: TGTGCCAGTAGTCCAGGGGCAGCGCCGAACACCGGGGAGCTGTTTTTT; CDR3 protein: CASSPGAAPNTGELFF; V gene: TRBV19; clone size: NA; J gene: TRBJ2-2; D gene: NA
CDR3 DNA: TGCGCCAGCAGCCAAGTAATAGGGAGTGGGTCCTACAATGAGCAGTTCTTC; CDR3 protein: CASSQVIGSGSYNEQFF; V gene: TRBV4-3; clone size: NA; J gene: TRBJ2-1; D gene: NA
CDR3 DNA: TGTGCCAGCAGCTTACGACAGGGCTCTGGAAACACCATATATTTT; CDR3 protein: CASSLRQGSGNTIYF; V gene: TRBV7-9; clone size: NA; J gene: TRBJ1-3; D gene: TRBD1
CDR3 DNA: TGTGCCAGCAGCTTAATGGATGGACAGGGGCAGATCAATGAGCAGTTCTTC; CDR3 protein: CASSLMDGQGQINEQFF; V gene: TRBV11-2; clone size: NA; J gene: TRBJ2-1; D gene: TRBD1